Here is one TCR beta chain with its context. Its target is not known. The entry originates in a study of T cell repertoires in cytomegalovirus infection. As for the study in general: Recently identified HLA-C-restricted and well-studied HLA-B-restricted CMV epitopes were used. CMV infection together with matching HLA type was indicated by public TCR beta signatures.

The CDR3 is made up of 14 amino acids. V dropped 5 bases and J dropped 4; count of bases not matched to a gene: 6. Germline V CDR1 and CDR2: MNHEY, SMNVEV (reference sequence). Study findings and constraints: Cumulative frequency (of public TCR beta family members) identified carriers of CMV plus the relevant HLA. Within the response measured ex vivo, HLA-C-restricted CMV-specific TCR beta clonotypes were dominant.

TCRdb re-analysed the reads in MiXCR, keeping a single row per CDR3 protein. The sample shows approximately 590,000 distinct CDR3 sequences, approximately 40% of them seen only once. The TCR sequence derives from a human donor in good health (CMV status not recorded). Some clones in this sample may be carry-over from other donors' samples. The J gene is TRBJ1-2, the V gene TRBV27; 8 bases align to TRBD1. Sequenced material: cultured PBMCs, taken from culture after CMV antigen stimulation. CDR3 in amino acids: CASSPSGQGYGYTF. As DNA, the CDR3 is TGTGCCAGCAGTCCGTCAGGACAGGGCTATGGCTACACCTTC.